This T cell receptor (beta chain) was captured by sequencing in a study of blood T cell repertoires in COVID-19 (TCRdb year 2020). With respect to the entire study: The collaborator samples originated in the United States, Italy and Spain and spanned the acute and convalescent phases of COVID-19. The material from the prospective study consisted of cDNA or gDNA derived from T cells, B-cell-depleted T cells, or PBMCs. The sample metadata nearly always contained a de-identified subject ID, COVID-19 status, age in years and sex. The dataset comprised deeply sampled blood TCRbeta repertoires from subjects exposed to, actively infected with, or recovered from COVID-19. Samples were obtained from the ongoing ImmuneRACE study (first 160 participants) and from about 1,300 subjects provided by 6 global collaborators. Where HLA class I and class II types were available, the types were taken from metadata supplied by the sample provider, not from assay-based typing. The repertoires were released in a freely available public database meant as a resource for research on the immune response to SARS-CoV-2. Summary of the overall study and its limitations: How much clinical and demographic metadata was included differed by source and by participant, and the metadata was provided uncurated.

For this clone: No antigen is known for it. No much larger clonotype is one base removed from it; base qualities were not supplied.

TCRbeta CDR3 regions were amplified from genomic DNA by means of the immunoSEQ Assay, a bias-controlled multiplex PCR. Turning to the authors' computational methods: Nucleated cell counts per sample were estimated from amplification of reference gene primers within the assay. To quantify the absolute abundance of each unique TCRbeta CDR3 rearrangement, sequence reads were collapsed and filtered. For each sample, productive Simpson clonality was calculated by taking the square root of Simpson's diversity index across productive rearrangements. The table comes from immuneACCESS by way of TCRdb, which keeps in-frame sequences with V and J called. Part of the clones is missing from these tables; in studies checked, under half for an unresolved V gene and the rest for unknown reasons. From that table come the V and J calls and clone size; the DNA was used to work out D and trimming. For this sample the table gives fewer than 500,000 clones, of which more than 85% were detected only once. Jointly, the top ten make up approximately 4.3% of the sample.

The collaborating institutions used their own protocols to collect whole blood in K2EDTA tubes. Collaborator samples were shipped for TCRbeta analysis as frozen whole blood, isolated PBMCs, or DNA extracted from either sample type. V is clipped by 0 bases and J by 1 base, and the sequence between their germline boundaries is 15 bases long. The cysteine opens and the phenylalanine closes a CDR3 of 17 amino acids. Just CDR3 DNA is preserved here, 51 bases in frame from base 1. The germline V gene sets CDR1 to KGHSH and CDR2 to LQKENI. The rearrangement joined TRBV18 to TRBJ1-1; a weak D assignment points to TRBD1 (6 bases agree). Sequencing was carried out using peripheral blood. The receptor was isolated from a woman aged 25 to 39 with acute or convalescent COVID-19. The CDR3: CASSPPLGGQGNTEAFF. The DNA reads as follows: TGTGCCAGCTCACCACCGCTCGGGGGGCAAGGGAACACTGAAGCTTTCTTT.